Sequencing of this T cell receptor beta chain was carried out in a study of regulatory T cells in long-lasting Graves disease. General study points: Persistent disease exhibited a predilection for TRBV28, TRBJ1-2 and TRBJ2-5. Among persistent patients, a larger number of public clonotypes were shared (roughly 2,700) than among newly diagnosed patients (under 1,000).

The time point: newly diagnosed GD, antithyroid drugs for less than 3 months. PBMC RNA was the source of the TCR library. Germline CDR1 SGDLS, CDR2 YYNGEE. This CDR3 contains 15 residues. J gave up 4 bases and V 3 bases, and 8 bases lay outside the gene matches. About this clonotype itself: Its specificity is unknown.

Arm-PCR of CDR3 regions and iRepertoire HTBI primers were the basis on which TCR beta libraries were built. MiXCR was run by TCRdb on the multiplex PCR reads, yielding one entry per CDR3 protein. This table holds 450,000 to 600,000 distinct CDR3 sequences, approximately 15% found once. These same records also appear under a second study, on T cells in Graves' hyperthyroidism and ophthalmopathy. That investigation notes: The HTBI primer set was used in a first-round RT-PCR of the TCR CDR3.

This material consisted of peripheral blood mononuclear cells (PBMCs), taken at new diagnosis, from a patient treated with antithyroid drugs. This receptor was taken from a man aged 25 to 40 with Graves disease. The chain is built from TRBV9 and TRBJ2-5, with 8 bases lining up with TRBD2. DNA for the CDR3: TGTGCCAGCAGCGCCCGGGACCTAGCGGGAGAGACCCAGTACTTC. It encodes CASSARDLAGETQYF.